This T cell receptor (beta chain) was profiled in a study of cytomegalovirus exposure and HLA in healthy donors. Study information: Ancestry clustering placed 81% of some 400 genotyped donors in the Caucasian-associated cluster.

PCR was performed using 60 Vbeta and 13 Jbeta primers. Only in-frame clones appear in the TCRdb table, and some are missing; sequencing was by immunoSEQ multiplex PCR. Of about 150,000 clones in the sample, around two thirds were seen once. Looked up from germline, CDR1 is ENHRY and CDR2 is SYGVKD. The CDR3 has 13 amino acids. Trimming left V 4 bases short and J 3 bases short, with 9 bases between. This TCR came from a woman aged 60-70 years in good health and CMV-seropositive. Sequenced input: PBMCs. The chain links TRBV10-3 to TRBJ1-1; TRBD1 might be the D (5 bases). The CDR3 protein is CAISVDSYTEAFF. CDR3 bases: TGTGCCATCAGTGTTGACAGCTACACTGAAGCTTTCTTT.